This T cell receptor (beta chain) derives from a study of neoadjuvant anti-PD-1 for oral cavity cancer. The CDR3 has 15 residues. V lost 0 bases, J lost 7 bases, and 13 bases lay in between. From germline, CDR1 is SGDLS and CDR2 YYNGEE. Clones were sequenced by immunoSEQ multiplex PCR, and TCRdb holds only the in-frame ones, with some missing. This sample has about 12,000 clones, with about three fifths found just once. The rearrangement links TRBV9 to TRBJ1-4; D is possibly TRBD1 (5 bases). The clonotype comes from a person aged 40-85 years with oral cavity squamous cell carcinoma. This specimen was PBMCs, taken before nivolumab (anti-PD-1) treatment. Here the CDR3 DNA reads TGTGCCAGCAGCGTAGCCGGGACTTCGGGTGAAAAACTGTTTTTT. Translated: CASSVAGTSGEKLFF.